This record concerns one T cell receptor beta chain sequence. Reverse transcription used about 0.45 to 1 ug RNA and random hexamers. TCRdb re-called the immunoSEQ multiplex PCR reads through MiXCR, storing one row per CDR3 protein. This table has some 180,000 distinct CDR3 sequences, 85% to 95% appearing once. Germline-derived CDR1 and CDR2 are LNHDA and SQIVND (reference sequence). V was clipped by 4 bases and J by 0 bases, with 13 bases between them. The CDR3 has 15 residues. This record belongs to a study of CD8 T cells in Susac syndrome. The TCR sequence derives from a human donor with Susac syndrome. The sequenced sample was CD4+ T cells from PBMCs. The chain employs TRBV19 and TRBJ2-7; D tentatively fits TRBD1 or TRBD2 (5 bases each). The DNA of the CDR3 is TGTGCCAGTAGTACCGGGACGTTGAGCTCCTACGAGCAGTACTTC. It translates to CASSTGTLSSYEQYF. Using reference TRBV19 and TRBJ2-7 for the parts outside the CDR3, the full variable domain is DGGITQSPKYLFRKEGQNVTLSCEQNLNHDAMYWYRQDPGQGLRLIYYSQIVNDFQKGDIAEGYSVSREKKESFPLTVTSAQKNPTAFYLCASSTGTLSSYEQYFGPGTRLTVT.